Listed below are T cell receptor beta chains from one sample, sequenced in a study of OX40 agonist ivuxolimab in advanced cancers. Generated by immunoSEQ multiplex PCR, the TCRdb table keeps only in-frame clones and is missing some. The sample contains 63,000 or so clones, 84% of which appear only once. Sample: CD4+ or CD8+ T cells sorted from blood, taken in a trial of the OX40 agonist ivuxolimab. These receptors all come from an adult with an advanced solid tumor such as melanoma, head and neck, liver or kidney cancer. The CDR3 runs from the conserved cysteine through the conserved F or W. Clone sizes are given selectively: once, few, many, or a class where the clone is expanded.

V	J	size	CDR3
TRBV5-1	TRBJ2-1	.	CASSQRQGRFSYNEQFF
TRBV7-6	TRBJ1-1	.	CASSLPWTGNTEAFF
TRBV6-5	TRBJ1-2	.	CASSYHGDGYTF
TRBV19	TRBJ2-5	.	CASSMGKGRAGPTQETQYF
TRBV4-2	TRBJ1-5	.	CASSQVERSPGYNQPQHF
TRBV5-8	TRBJ2-3	.	CASSLSGGADTQYF
TRBV11-2	TRBJ1-2	few	CASSDGTVRDYTF
TRBV10-3	TRBJ2-2	.	CAISEQQGMAGELFF
TRBV27	TRBJ2-7	.	CASSLGNKLREQYF
TRBV5-6	TRBJ2-7	.	CASSLEQGLSEQYF
TRBV19	TRBJ2-5	.	CASSTDMGKTQYF
TRBV15	TRBJ1-1	.	CATSRGTVEAFF
TRBV7-3	TRBJ2-3	.	CASSFRDSTDTQYF
TRBV7-9	TRBJ2-7	.	CASSRTGGNYEQYF
TRBV28	TRBJ1-1	.	CASSLLGQGANEAFF
TRBV7-9	TRBJ1-4	.	CASSLEALTNEKLFF
TRBV28	TRBJ1-2	.	CASSLRWQGGYTF
TRBV6-5	TRBJ1-5	.	CATRPKRDRDQPQHF
TRBV7-2	TRBJ2-1	.	CASSLFNEQFF
TRBV5-1	TRBJ1-6	.	CASSDRGNSPLHF
TRBV7-8	TRBJ1-6	.	CASSLDRGRGSPLHF
TRBV5-4	TRBJ2-5	.	CASSLAGGQSQETQYF
TRBV4-3	TRBJ1-2	few	CASSQEGQGPDLSNYGYTF
TRBV2	TRBJ2-3	.	CASSGASGADTQYF
TRBV7-9	TRBJ1-2	.	CASSPPIGQGNYGYTF
TRBV27	TRBJ2-5	.	CASSLWGSDQETQYF
TRBV6-5	TRBJ1-2	.	CASSPGHPANYGYTF
TRBV14	TRBJ2-2	.	CASSSRDARFTGELFF
TRBV4-3	TRBJ1-2	once	CASSQVIGDYGYTF
TRBV6-6	TRBJ1-1	few	CASSGVEAFF
TRBV7-2	TRBJ2-5	.	CASSLERGFSRVETQYF